What follows describes a single T cell receptor beta chain. What it recognizes is unknown. This entry is derived from a study of blood T cells in healthy people across ages. Overall study results and limits: Age advanced and TCR beta diversity per million T cells fell, roughly linearly. It was held that the diversity estimates obtained from one million T cells were underestimates.

CDR3 length: 15 residues. V lost 0 bases, J lost 5 bases, and 13 bases lay in between. Germline V gives CDR1 LGHDT, CDR2 YNNKEL (reference sequence). The use of a sample-barcoded 5' primer and a J-beta primer mix characterized a second PCR of roughly 6 to 11 cycles. Each CDR3 protein gets one entry after TCRdb re-called the 5' RACE reads with MiXCR. The data contain more than 800,000 distinct CDR3 sequences, 35% to 55% of them seen just once; the ten biggest clones take up approximately 17%. This chain uses TRBV3-1 with TRBJ1-2, with D unresolved. The source is an older woman in good health. The sample was blood. The CDR3 spells CASSQDRRPVYGYTF. As DNA, the CDR3 is TGTGCCAGCAGCCAAGATCGTCGACCGGTTTATGGCTACACCTTC.